This is a list of T cell receptor beta chains from one sample in a study of T cell responses to AZD1222 COVID-19 vaccine. The protocol was immunoSEQ multiplex PCR, while the TCRdb copy is restricted to in-frame clones and leaves out a portion. In the table there are 72,000 or so clones, 90% of which are singletons. The sequences come from peripheral blood, collected on day 0 of AZD1222 vaccination. These receptors all stem from an adult in good health. CDR3s include the opening cysteine and the closing phenylalanine or tryptophan. Each record gives: D gene, J gene, clone size, V gene, CDR3 DNA, CDR3 protein. A D gene is named only where the DNA matches it firmly. The size entry is marked missing in some rows and otherwise reads once, few, many or a size class.

>-|TRBJ1-2|-|TRBV20-1
TGCAGTGCTAGCGACTATGGCTACACCTTC
CSASDYGYTF
>TRBD1|TRBJ1-2|-|TRBV6-1
TGTGCCAGCAGTGAATTCGGAGGGAGGGACAGGGGAGGAGGCTACACCTTC
CASSEFGGRDRGGGYTF
>-|TRBJ1-1|-|TRBV9
TGTGCCAGCAGCGTAGCGACGAGGGGTAAAGCTTTCTTT
CASSVATRGKAFF
>TRBD1|TRBJ1-5|-|TRBV3-1/TRBV3-2
TGTGCCAGCAGCCAAGATTCAGGGACAGGCAATCAGCCCCAGCATTTT
CASSQDSGTGNQPQHF
>-|TRBJ2-7|-|TRBV19
TGTGCCAGTAGGGAGGGCCTTAGGGGCGAGCAGTACTTC
CASREGLRGEQYF
>-|TRBJ1-1|-|TRBV28
TGTGCCAGCAGTTTAATCGCATGGGGAAATGAAGCTTTCTTT
CASSLIAWGNEAFF
>TRBD2|TRBJ2-4|-|TRBV18
TGTGCCAGCTCACCGTCGGGGGGGGCCAAAAACATTCAGTACTTC
CASSPSGGAKNIQYF
>-|TRBJ1-1|-|TRBV6-5
TGTGCCAGCAGTTACTCGGTCTGGGGCGGTGAAGCTTTCTTT
CASSYSVWGGEAFF
>TRBD1|TRBJ1-2|-|TRBV5-6
TGTGCCAGCAGCTACCGAACAGGGGGCGTGGATGGCTACACCTTC
CASSYRTGGVDGYTF
>-|TRBJ1-1|-|TRBV7-3
TGTGCCAGCAGCAGCGGACAGCAGAACACTGAAGCTTTCTTT
CASSSGQQNTEAFF
>-|TRBJ2-7|-|TRBV3-1/TRBV3-2
TGTGCCAGCAGCCCCACCGGGACTGGACCCTACGAGCAGTACTTC
CASSPTGTGPYEQYF
>-|TRBJ2-7|-|TRBV11-3
TGTGCCAGCAGCTTATCCCCCTCTTACTCCTACGAGCAGTACTTC
CASSLSPSYSYEQYF
>-|TRBJ1-5|-|TRBV20-1
TGCAGTGCTGGCCGGGTACAGCCCCAGCATTTT
CSAGRVQPQHF
>-|TRBJ1-1|-|TRBV18
TGTGCCAGCTCAAGGGGGGGCACTGAAGCTTTCTTT
CASSRGGTEAFF
>TRBD1|TRBJ2-5|-|TRBV5-1
TGCGCCAGCAGGGGACAGGGTGAGGAGACCCAGTACTTC
CASRGQGEETQYF
>TRBD1|TRBJ1-1|-|TRBV7-2
TGTGCCAGCAGCTTAGAACAGGGGTACACTGAAGCTTTCTTT
CASSLEQGYTEAFF
>-|TRBJ1-6|-|TRBV5-1
TGCGCCAGCAGCTTAGGGGGGCAGAGCAATTCACCCCTCCACTTT
CASSLGGQSNSPLHF
>TRBD1|TRBJ1-5|-|TRBV24-1
TGTGCCACCAGTGCTTTGACAGGGGGCGCAAGGCATTTT
CATSALTGGARHF
>-|TRBJ2-7|-|TRBV3-1/TRBV3-2
TGTGCCAGCAGCCATCCGGGCCCTACTTACGAGCAGTACTTC
CASSHPGPTYEQYF
>-|TRBJ1-5|-|TRBV21-1
TGTGCCAGCAGCAAAGACTCAACCCAGCATTTT
CASSKDSTQHF
>-|TRBJ1-6|-|TRBV7-8
TGTGCCAGCGGAGAAAGGAGGGACCCGCGGTCACCCCTCCACTTT
CASGERRDPRSPLHF
>-|TRBJ1-1|few|TRBV19
TGTGCCAGTAGTAGGCAGGGGTTGAGCACTGAAGCTTTCTTT
CASSRQGLSTEAFF
>-|TRBJ2-3|-|TRBV15
TGTGCCACCAGCAGGGATTTCACAGATACGCAGTATTTT
CATSRDFTDTQYF
>-|TRBJ2-1|-|TRBV11-3
TGTGCCAGCAGCTTAGCAGCGGACAATGAGCAGTTCTTC
CASSLAADNEQFF
>TRBD1|TRBJ1-1|-|TRBV5-6
TGTGCCAGCAGCCCGCCCCTATCGGACAGGGGGGCTTTCTTT
CASSPPLSDRGAFF
>-|TRBJ2-7|-|TRBV6-5
TGTGCCAGCAAATCAGGGTTCGGGACCACCTACGAGCAGTACTTC
CASKSGFGTTYEQYF
>TRBD1|TRBJ1-2|-|TRBV10-3
TGTGCCATCAGTGAGGGGGGACAGCCCTATGGCTACACCTTC
CAISEGGQPYGYTF
>-|TRBJ1-2|-|TRBV4-1
TGCGCCAGCAGCCAAGATTGGCCCGGGAGTATCGGGGGCTACACCTTC
CASSQDWPGSIGGYTF
>-|TRBJ1-2|-|TRBV6-5
TGTGCCAGCAGTTACTGGCGGACTATCCGAATGGGTGGCTACACCTTC
CASSYWRTIRMGGYTF
>TRBD1|TRBJ2-7|-|TRBV29-1
TGCAGCGCGGAACAGGGGGCGTTATCCGAGCAGTACTTC
CSAEQGALSEQYF
>-|TRBJ1-4|-|TRBV19
TGTGCCACCGCCGGGCGCGGGAATGAAAAACTGTTTTTT
CATAGRGNEKLFF
>TRBD2|TRBJ2-1|-|TRBV5-1
TGCGCCAGCAGCCGTTCGAGCGGGAGAATTACCTACAATGAGCAGTTCTTC
CASSRSSGRITYNEQFF
>TRBD2|TRBJ2-2|once|TRBV9
TGTGCCAGCAGCGTAGGACTAGCGGGAGACACCGGGGAGCTGTTTTTT
CASSVGLAGDTGELFF
>TRBD1|TRBJ1-6|-|TRBV3-1/TRBV3-2
TGTGCCAGCAGCCAAAACCGGGACAGTAATTCACCCCTCCACTTT
CASSQNRDSNSPLHF
>TRBD1|TRBJ1-2|-|TRBV6-5
TGTGCCACCGATGGAGGGACAGGGAACTATGGCTACACCTTC
CATDGGTGNYGYTF
>-|TRBJ2-7|-|TRBV12-5
TGTGCTAGTGGTCCCCAAAGGGAGCAGTACTTC
CASGPQREQYF
>TRBD1|TRBJ2-3|-|TRBV19
TGTGCCAGTAACGTAAACAGGGGTTCAGATACGCAGTATTTT
CASNVNRGSDTQYF
>TRBD2|TRBJ2-5|-|TRBV5-5
TGTGCCAGCAGCTTGGGTAGCGGGGGCACTCAAGAGACCCAGTACTTC
CASSLGSGGTQETQYF
>TRBD2|TRBJ2-7|-|TRBV5-4
TGTGCCAGCAGCTCTGATTACTCGGGGGGCTCCTACGAGCAGTACTTC
CASSSDYSGGSYEQYF
>TRBD1|TRBJ2-7|-|TRBV6-5
TGTGCCAGCGACCGGGACAGGGGGGGCGAGCAGTACTTC
CASDRDRGGEQYF
>-|TRBJ1-5|-|TRBV18
TGTGCCAGCTCACCTGAGCCCCAGGGATATAGCAATCAGCCCCAGCATTTT
CASSPEPQGYSNQPQHF
>-|TRBJ2-7|-|TRBV9
TGTGCCAGCAGCGTAGAAGGATTCCGGGAGCAGTACTTC
CASSVEGFREQYF
>-|TRBJ2-1|-|TRBV25-1
TGTGCCAGCAGTGTATACAATGAGCAGTTCTTC
CASSVYNEQFF
>-|TRBJ1-5|-|TRBV7-9
TGTGCCAGCAGCGCCGGGAGGGAGGGCCAGCCCCAGCATTTT
CASSAGREGQPQHF
>TRBD1|TRBJ1-2|-|TRBV7-8
TGTGCCAGCAGCGCGACAGGGTCTTATGGCTACACCTTC
CASSATGSYGYTF
>TRBD1|TRBJ2-5|-|TRBV4-1
TGCGCCAGCAGCCCCAGACAGGGGGACTTGGAGACCCAGTACTTC
CASSPRQGDLETQYF
>-|TRBJ1-6|-|TRBV7-2
TGTGCCAGCAGCTTAGGGAACAATTCACCCCTCCACTTT
CASSLGNNSPLHF
>-|TRBJ1-2|-|TRBV2
TGTGCCAGCCAAAAGGGGGGAGTCAGCGGTGGCTACACCTTC
CASQKGGVSGGYTF
>TRBD2|TRBJ2-7|-|TRBV5-1
TGCGCCAGCAGTGTTTCCGGGACTAGCGATTACGAGCAGTACTTC
CASSVSGTSDYEQYF
>-|TRBJ1-6|once|TRBV6-6
TGTGCCAGCAGTTACGAACGGGGTGGTAGTTCACCCCTCCACTTT
CASSYERGGSSPLHF
>-|TRBJ1-2|-|TRBV4-1
TGCGCCAGCAGCCAAGACGGGGGGCTAAACTATGGCTACACCTTC
CASSQDGGLNYGYTF
>-|TRBJ2-7|-|TRBV11-1
TGTGCCAGCAGCTACGGGGACGAGCAGTACTTC
CASSYGDEQYF